The 15 T cell receptor beta chains below all came from one sample that was sequenced in a study of shared clonotypes between healthy human individuals (dated by TCRdb to the early 2020s). Libraries were made using the immunoSEQ multiplex PCR assay. Held by TCRdb, this immuneACCESS table contains in-frame sequences only and omits some clones. Under half of the omission traces to an unresolved V gene where checked; the cause of the rest is unknown. The sample profile shows 2.3 million or so clones; more than 85% of them were found once. 0.3% to 0.4% of the sample rests with the top ten. The sample taken for sequencing was naive CD4+ T cells from PBMCs. The sample's cell subset or site label, decoded: CD45RA+ positively selected. The receptors originated from a man younger than 35 in good health. Some clones in this sample may be carry-over from other donors' samples.

The chain couples TRBV27 to TRBJ2-6; D call uncertain. V was trimmed by 6 bases and J by 0 bases, leaving 9 bases between them. Germline V gives CDR1 MNHEY, CDR2 SMNVEV (reference sequence). The CDR3 has 15 amino acids. CDR3 loop: CASSPWGSGANVLTF. CDR3 coding DNA: TGTGCCAGCAGCCCTTGGGGCTCTGGGGCCAACGTCCTGACTTTC.

The chain employs TRBV28 and TRBJ2-1; 11 bases align to TRBD2. The V and J ends lost 5 bases and 6 bases, in that order; junction bases with no gene match: 9. The CDR3 is made up of 16 amino acids. From germline, CDR1 is MDHEN and CDR2 SYDVKM. The CDR3 loop reads CASSPRTSGHTNEQFF. The CDR3 nucleotides read TGTGCCAGCAGTCCCCGGACTAGCGGGCATACCAATGAGCAGTTCTTC.

The V and J genes are TRBV30 and TRBJ2-1; 8 nucleotides align to TRBD2. CDR1 and CDR2 from the germline V gene are GTSNPN and SVGIG (reference sequence). The CDR3 consists of 16 residues. V shed 4 bases and J 0 bases; nucleotides not matched to a gene: 8. CDR3 nucleotide sequence: TGTGCCTGGACTCCACTAGCGGCTAGCTCCTACAATGAGCAGTTCTTC. Amino acids: CAWTPLAASSYNEQFF.

This rearrangement joins TRBV14 to TRBJ2-1; D may be TRBD1 (5 bases). Per the germline V gene, CDR1 is SGHDN and CDR2 is FVKESK. The germline V and J ends were trimmed by 4 bases and 0 bases, with 16 bases remaining between them. The CDR3 extends over 17 amino acids. The CDR3 DNA sequence: TGTGCCAGCAGCCCGCGTAGGACACTAAGCTCCTACAATGAGCAGTTCTTC. Amino acids: CASSPRRTLSSYNEQFF.

V and J are TRBV29-1 and TRBJ2-7, with TRBD1 matching 7 bases. CDR3 length: 12 amino acids. Per germline, CDR1 SQVTM and CDR2 ANQGSEA. After removal of 8 bases from V and 5 bases from J, the junction contained 9 bases not matched to a gene. The CDR3 DNA follows: TGCAGCTCGGGACAGCCCCAGGACGAGCAGTACTTC. Protein product: CSSGQPQDEQYF.

Details on this clone: This specimen includes other DNA sequences encoding the same CDR3. The chain links TRBV5-1 to TRBJ1-4; D perhaps matches TRBD1 (5 bases). Germline-derived CDR1 and CDR2 are SGHRS and YFSETQ. The ends were cut back, 0 bases at V and 4 bases at J, with 7 bases in the middle. The CDR3 runs 14 residues. CDR3 DNA: TGCGCCAGCAGCTTGGGACAGTTTAATGAAAAACTGTTTTTT. This codes for CASSLGQFNEKLFF.

This sequence joins TRBV9 and TRBJ1-4, with D perhaps matching TRBD1 (6 bases). Trimming removed 3 bases at V and 7 bases at J, with 19 bases between. There are 16 residues in the CDR3. Germline CDR1 SGDLS, CDR2 YYNGEE. CDR3 in DNA: TGTGCCAGCAGCGGCGTAGGGGGGCTGTTTGGTGAAAAACTGTTTTTT. Protein sequence: CASSGVGGLFGEKLFF.

This clone has more than one count but fewer than ten. This chain uses TRBV29-1 with TRBJ1-1, with D uncertain. The CDR3 runs 12 residues. V lost 6 bases and J 8 bases, leaving 16 bases between the germline ends. Germline lookup yields CDR1 SQVTM and CDR2 ANQGSEA. The CDR3 sequence: CSVPGGQDEAFF. The CDR3 coding sequence is TGCAGCGTCCCCGGCGGGCAGGACGAAGCTTTCTTT.

The rearrangement joins TRBV4-1 to TRBJ2-2; no reliable D call. Germline V gene data show CDR1 as MGHRA and CDR2 as YSYEKL. Trimming took 0 bases from V and 4 from J, leaving 12 bases between them. The CDR3 is made up of 16 amino acids. The CDR3 DNA is TGCGCCAGCAGCCAAGACCCCATCACGGGCACCGGGGAGCTGTTTTTT. Translation gives CASSQDPITGTGELFF.

J is TRBJ2-7 and V is TRBV6-5, with TRBD1 identical over 10 bases. The V segment lost 5 bases and the J segment 2 bases; nucleotides outside the gene matches: 6. The germline V gene encodes CDR1 MNHEY and CDR2 SVGAGI. The CDR3 runs to 15 residues. CDR3 amino acids: CASSLGTGETYEQYF. The CDR3 DNA reads TGTGCCAGCAGTCTGGGGACAGGGGAGACCTACGAGCAGTACTTC.

The rearrangement uses TRBV9 and TRBJ2-1; 7 bases align to TRBD2. CDR1 is SGDLS and CDR2 is YYNGEE in the germline V gene. With 2 bases clipped from V and 10 bases from J, the junction kept 3 bases outside the gene matches. The CDR3 runs to 12 residues. This CDR3 reads CASSVPGGEQFF. CDR3 bases: TGTGCCAGCAGCGTGCCCGGGGGGGAGCAGTTCTTC.

A remark on this clone: This sample also contains other DNA sequences that code for the same CDR3. The chain employs TRBV5-1 and TRBJ2-7, with D hard to call. CDR1 and CDR2 (germline): SGHRS, YFSETQ. With 0 bases removed from V and 1 base from J, the gap between germline ends came to 8 bases. The CDR3 loop spans 14 amino acids. The CDR3 protein is CASSLGVRSYEQYF. CDR3 nucleotides: TGCGCCAGCAGCTTGGGTGTCCGATCCTACGAGCAGTACTTC.

The chain carries TRBV4-1 and TRBJ2-5; 9 bases agree with TRBD2. Germline loops: CDR1 MGHRA, CDR2 YSYEKL. The V gene end was trimmed by 2 bases and the J gene end by 4 bases; junction bases not matched to a gene: 5. This CDR3 has 15 amino acids. CDR3 nucleotide sequence: TGCGCCAGCAGCCAAATGGGACTAGCCGGAGAGACCCAGTACTTC. Protein: CASSQMGLAGETQYF.

Turning to this clone: One junction end does not reproduce the germline sequence, and a read error may be involved. The chain links TRBV7-2 to TRBJ2-3, with D unclear. Germline V lookup: CDR1 SGHTA, CDR2 FQGNSA. The CDR3 has 14 residues. CDR3 sequence reads: CASSLEVTADTQYF. Written as DNA, the CDR3 is TGTGCCAGCAGTTTAGAGGTAACGGCAGATACGCAGTATTTT.

The chain combines TRBV30 with TRBJ2-5, with 11 bases identical to TRBD2. CDR1 GTSNPN and CDR2 SVGIG come from the germline V gene (reference sequence). J was trimmed by 1 base and V by 2 bases; bases with no gene match: 6. CDR3 length: 16 amino acids. The CDR3 sequence is CAWSYTSGGPQETQYF. The CDR3 DNA reads as TGTGCCTGGAGTTATACTAGCGGGGGCCCCCAAGAGACCCAGTACTTC. The variable domain in full, with the rest retrieved from reference TRBV30 and TRBJ2-5, is SQTIHQWPATLVQPVGSPLSLECTVEGTSNPNLYWYRQAAGRGLQLLFYSVGIGQISSEVPQNLSASRPQDRQFILSSKKLLLSDSGFYLCAWSYTSGGPQETQYFGPGTRLLVL.